The rows below give T cell receptor beta chains drawn from one sample of a study of T cell responses to AZD1222 COVID-19 vaccine. Clones were read by immunoSEQ multiplex PCR, and TCRdb kept only the in-frame ones, dropping some. Recorded here are over 140,000 clones; the top ten clones represent about 2%. The sample comprised peripheral blood. The receptors originated from an adult in good health. The CDR3 runs from the conserved cysteine through the conserved F or W. A D gene is named only where the DNA matches it firmly.

j_gene,d_gene,v_gene,CDR3aa,CDR3nt
TRBJ2-1,.,TRBV19,CASSRGGATYNEQFF,TGTGCCAGTAGTAGGGGCGGAGCCACCTACAATGAGCAGTTCTTC
TRBJ1-1,.,TRBV19,CASSTLTGQAFF,TGTGCCAGTAGTACTTTAACAGGGCAAGCTTTCTTT
TRBJ1-2,.,TRBV11-3,CASSFGSLYGYTF,TGTGCCAGCAGCTTCGGCAGCCTCTATGGCTACACCTTC
TRBJ1-1,.,TRBV6-1,CASSEALQSTEAFF,TGTGCCAGCAGTGAAGCGCTACAGAGCACTGAAGCTTTCTTT
TRBJ1-1,TRBD1,TRBV11-2,CASSLDGTGFGTEAFF,TGTGCCAGCAGCTTAGATGGGACAGGGTTTGGCACTGAAGCTTTCTTT
TRBJ2-3,TRBD2,TRBV18,CASSRGTSGGLLVTDTQYF,TGTGCCAGCTCACGGGGGACTAGCGGGGGCCTCCTAGTCACAGATACGCAGTATTTT
TRBJ1-2,.,TRBV7-9,CASSPLPDTALRTF,TGTGCCAGCAGCCCCCTTCCTGACACGGCGTTGAGGACCTTC
TRBJ2-1,.,TRBV11-3,CASSLGSYNEQFF,TGTGCCAGCAGCTTAGGGAGCTACAATGAGCAGTTCTTC
TRBJ1-5,.,TRBV5-6,CASSLWTVDNQPQHF,TGTGCCAGCAGCTTGTGGACAGTCGACAATCAGCCCCAGCATTTT
TRBJ1-4,.,TRBV4-1,CASSQDGADPTNEKLFF,TGCGCCAGCAGCCAAGATGGGGCAGACCCAACTAATGAAAAACTGTTTTTT
TRBJ1-5,.,TRBV12-1,CASSPVGTGGKQPQHF,TGTGCCAGCAGCCCAGTCGGCACAGGGGGTAAACAGCCCCAGCATTTT
TRBJ2-7,.,TRBV10-3,CAISESGRGVYEQYF,TGTGCCATCAGTGAGTCCGGGCGGGGAGTATACGAGCAGTACTTC
TRBJ2-5,TRBD2,TRBV6-6,CASSAPGSPGGETQYF,TGTGCCAGCAGCGCCCCGGGATCCCCGGGGGGGGAGACCCAGTACTTC
TRBJ2-1,.,TRBV2,CASSVSQGQNEQFF,TGTGCCAGCAGTGTCTCCCAGGGTCAGAATGAGCAGTTCTTC
TRBJ1-6,.,TRBV11-2,CASSLAGGLNSPLHF,TGTGCCAGCAGCTTAGCTGGCGGCCTAAATTCACCCCTCCACTTT
TRBJ1-2,TRBD1,TRBV7-9,CASSTLGQAAGGYTF,TGTGCCAGCAGCACCCTAGGACAGGCGGCTGGCGGCTACACCTTC
TRBJ1-2,TRBD1,TRBV19,CASSIKTGLRRGYTF,TGTGCCAGTAGTATTAAGACAGGGTTAAGGAGGGGCTACACCTTC
TRBJ1-2,.,TRBV24-1,CATSDSALGGYTF,TGTGCCACCAGTGATTCCGCCCTCGGGGGCTACACCTTC
TRBJ1-6,.,TRBV19,CASTRTNLDSSPLHF,TGTGCCAGTACCAGGACTAACTTAGACAGTTCACCCCTCCACTTT
TRBJ1-1,.,TRBV6-5,CASSSERGTEAFF,TGTGCCAGCAGTAGTGAGCGGGGCACTGAAGCTTTCTTT
TRBJ1-4,.,TRBV9,CASAGLGNEKLFF,TGTGCCAGCGCTGGGCTGGGAAATGAAAAACTGTTTTTT
TRBJ1-1,.,TRBV6-5,CASRSPNTEAFF,TGTGCCAGCAGGTCCCCTAACACTGAAGCTTTCTTT
TRBJ1-2,.,TRBV6-1,CASSELWSNYGYTF,TGTGCCAGCAGTGAGCTCTGGAGCAACTATGGCTACACCTTC
TRBJ2-5,.,TRBV11-3,CASSLATEYQETQYF,TGTGCCAGCAGCTTAGCGACAGAATACCAAGAGACCCAGTACTTC
TRBJ2-4,TRBD1,TRBV11-2,CASSFRDRDPLSIKNIQYF,TGTGCCAGCAGCTTCCGGGACAGGGATCCCTTATCCATCAAAAACATTCAGTACTTC
TRBJ1-2,.,TRBV9,CASSPTAGERDYGYTF,TGTGCCAGCAGCCCTACAGCAGGGGAGAGGGACTATGGCTACACCTTC
TRBJ1-2,.,TRBV24-1,CATRGRDELYGYTF,TGTGCCACCAGAGGCCGGGACGAACTCTATGGCTACACCTTC
TRBJ2-7,.,TRBV5-4,CASSPEQGPWLPQYF,TGTGCCAGCAGCCCAGAACAGGGCCCCTGGCTACCGCAGTACTTC
TRBJ1-6,.,TRBV5-1,CASSLAGGGEPLHF,TGCGCCAGCAGCTTAGCCGGCGGGGGTGAACCCCTCCACTTT
TRBJ1-4,TRBD1,TRBV5-4,CASSRDRVSEKLFF,TGTGCCAGCAGCCGCGACAGGGTTAGTGAAAAACTGTTTTTT
TRBJ1-2,.,TRBV5-1,CASSLGQMGGYTF,TGCGCCAGCAGCTTGGGGCAGATGGGGGGCTACACCTTC
TRBJ1-5,.,TRBV5-6,CASSLGFDRVSNQPQHF,TGTGCCAGCAGCTTGGGGTTCGACAGAGTTAGCAATCAGCCCCAGCATTTT
TRBJ1-1,.,TRBV18,CASSPAIMNTEAFF,TGTGCCAGCTCACCGGCCATTATGAACACTGAAGCTTTCTTT
TRBJ2-4,TRBD2,TRBV28,CASSPGLAGGFLAKNIQYF,TGTGCCAGCAGTCCGGGACTAGCGGGGGGGTTTTTAGCCAAAAACATTCAGTACTTC
TRBJ2-5,.,TRBV2,CASSRIGGMGETQYF,TGTGCCAGCAGCAGAATAGGGGGGATGGGAGAGACCCAGTACTTC
TRBJ2-7,TRBD2,TRBV7-9,CASSLERWTSGTYEQYF,TGTGCCAGCAGCTTAGAGAGGTGGACTAGCGGGACCTACGAGCAGTACTTC
TRBJ2-6,.,TRBV19,CASSTDGGSGANVLTF,TGTGCCAGTAGTACGGACGGCGGCTCTGGGGCCAACGTCCTGACTTTC
TRBJ1-2,.,TRBV12-3/TRBV12-4,CASRVGSGYTF,TGTGCCAGCAGAGTCGGATCTGGCTACACCTTC
TRBJ2-1,.,TRBV7-3,CASSPAGGYEQFF,TGTGCCAGCAGCCCCGCTGGGGGCTATGAGCAGTTCTTC
TRBJ2-3,.,TRBV20-1,CSARGDYTQYF,TGCAGTGCTAGGGGGGATTATACGCAGTATTTT
TRBJ1-6,.,TRBV30,CAWSPGTYNSPLHF,TGTGCCTGGAGTCCGGGTACCTATAATTCACCCCTCCACTTT
TRBJ1-2,.,TRBV4-2,CASSQDTPGLKANYGYTF,TGTGCCAGCAGCCAAGATACGCCGGGACTCAAAGCTAACTATGGCTACACCTTC
TRBJ1-1,.,TRBV6-5,CASRRGWDDTEAFF,TGTGCCAGCAGGCGGGGTTGGGACGACACTGAAGCTTTCTTT
TRBJ2-7,.,TRBV4-1,CASSQDQTPTYEQYF,TGCGCCAGCAGCCAAGACCAGACACCGACCTACGAGCAGTACTTC